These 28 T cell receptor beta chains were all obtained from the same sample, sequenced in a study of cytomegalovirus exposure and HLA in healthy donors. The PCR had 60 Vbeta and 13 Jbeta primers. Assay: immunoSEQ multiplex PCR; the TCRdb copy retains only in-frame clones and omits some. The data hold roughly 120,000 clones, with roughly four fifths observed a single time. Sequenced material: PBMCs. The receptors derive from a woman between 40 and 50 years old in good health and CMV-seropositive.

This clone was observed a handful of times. The CDR3 is CAWSLGGSNSPLHF. The CDR3 coding sequence is TGTGCCTGGAGTCTTGGAGGTTCCAATTCACCCCTCCACTTT. The rearrangement links TRBV30 to TRBJ1-6, with D uncertain. The CDR3 spans 14 residues. The germline V gene has CDR1 GTSNPN and CDR2 SVGIG (reference sequence). Trimming shortened V by 2 bases and J by 7 bases, and 12 bases separated the two germline ends.

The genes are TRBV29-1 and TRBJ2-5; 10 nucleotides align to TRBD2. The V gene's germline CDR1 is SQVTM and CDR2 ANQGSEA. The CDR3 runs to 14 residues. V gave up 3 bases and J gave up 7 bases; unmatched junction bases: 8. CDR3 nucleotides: TGCAGCGTTGAGGGGCTAGCGGGAGTGGCGACCCAGTACTTC. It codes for CSVEGLAGVATQYF.

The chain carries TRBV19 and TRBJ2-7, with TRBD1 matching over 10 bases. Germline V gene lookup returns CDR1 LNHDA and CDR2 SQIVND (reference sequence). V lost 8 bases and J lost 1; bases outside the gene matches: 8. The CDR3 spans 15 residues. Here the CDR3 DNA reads TGTGCCAGTCAACTAAGGGGACAGGGGTCCTACGAGCAGTACTTC. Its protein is CASQLRGQGSYEQYF. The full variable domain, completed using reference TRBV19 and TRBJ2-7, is DGGITQSPKYLFRKEGQNVTLSCEQNLNHDAMYWYRQDPGQGLRLIYYSQIVNDFQKGDIAEGYSVSREKKESFPLTVTSAQKNPTAFYLCASQLRGQGSYEQYFGPGTRLTVT.

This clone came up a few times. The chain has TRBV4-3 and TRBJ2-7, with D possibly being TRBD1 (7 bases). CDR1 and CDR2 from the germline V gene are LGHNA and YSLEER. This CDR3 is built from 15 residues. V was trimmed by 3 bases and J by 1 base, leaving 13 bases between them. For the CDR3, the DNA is TGCGCCAGCAGCCAGGATTCAGGGGGGTCCTACGAGCAGTACTTC. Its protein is CASSQDSGGSYEQYF.

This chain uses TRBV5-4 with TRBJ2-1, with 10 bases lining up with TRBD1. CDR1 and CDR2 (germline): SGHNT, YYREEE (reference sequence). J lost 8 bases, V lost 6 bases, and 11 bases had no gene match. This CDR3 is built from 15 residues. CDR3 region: CASTDPGTGVHEQFF. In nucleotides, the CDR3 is TGTGCCAGCACCGACCCCGGGACAGGGGTCCATGAGCAGTTCTTC.

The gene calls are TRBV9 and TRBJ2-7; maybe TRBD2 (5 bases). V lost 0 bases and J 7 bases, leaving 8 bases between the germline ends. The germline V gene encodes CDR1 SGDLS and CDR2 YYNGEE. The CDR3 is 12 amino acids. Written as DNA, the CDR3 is TGTGCCAGCAGCGTAGGAGGGAATGAGCAGTACTTC. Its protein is CASSVGGNEQYF.

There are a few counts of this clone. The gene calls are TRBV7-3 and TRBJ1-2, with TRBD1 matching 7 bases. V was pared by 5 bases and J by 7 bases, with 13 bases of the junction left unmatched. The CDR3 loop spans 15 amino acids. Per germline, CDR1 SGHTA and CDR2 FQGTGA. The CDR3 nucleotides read TGTGCCAGCAGCCCCGATGAGGGGGCAGTTAGTGGCTACACCTTC. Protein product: CASSPDEGAVSGYTF.

The CDR3 sequence: CSVEKTGETQYF. CDR3 sequence (DNA): TGCAGCGTTGAAAAGACGGGGGAGACCCAGTACTTC. This chain links TRBV29-1 with TRBJ2-5; D may be TRBD2 (5 bases). This CDR3 spans 12 amino acids. Germline assignment: CDR1 SQVTM and CDR2 ANQGSEA. Trimming took 2 bases from V and 5 from J, leaving 9 bases between them.

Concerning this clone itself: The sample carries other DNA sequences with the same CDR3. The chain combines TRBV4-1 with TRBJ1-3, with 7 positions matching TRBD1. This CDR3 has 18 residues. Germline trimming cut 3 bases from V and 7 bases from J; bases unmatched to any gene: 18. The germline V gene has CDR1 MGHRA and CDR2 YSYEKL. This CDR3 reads CASSQEGVVRTGVNTIYF. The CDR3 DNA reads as TGCGCCAGCAGCCAGGAAGGGGTCGTCAGGACAGGCGTCAACACCATATATTTT.

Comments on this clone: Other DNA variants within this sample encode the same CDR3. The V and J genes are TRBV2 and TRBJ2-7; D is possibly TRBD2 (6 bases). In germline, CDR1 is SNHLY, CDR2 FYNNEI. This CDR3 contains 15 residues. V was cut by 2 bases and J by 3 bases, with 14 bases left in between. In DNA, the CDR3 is TGTGCCAGCAGTGAATGGCCACGGGGACTCTACGAGCAGTACTTC. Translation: CASSEWPRGLYEQYF.

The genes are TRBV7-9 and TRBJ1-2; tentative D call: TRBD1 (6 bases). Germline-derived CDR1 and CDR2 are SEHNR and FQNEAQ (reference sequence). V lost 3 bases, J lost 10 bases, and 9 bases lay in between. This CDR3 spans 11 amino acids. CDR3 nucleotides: TGTGCCAGCAGCTTGGGGGCCCTCTACACCTTC. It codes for CASSLGALYTF.

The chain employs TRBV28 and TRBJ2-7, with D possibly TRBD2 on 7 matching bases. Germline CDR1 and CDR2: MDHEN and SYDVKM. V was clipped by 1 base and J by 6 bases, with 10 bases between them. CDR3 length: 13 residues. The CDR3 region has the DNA TGTGCCAGCAGTTTATCCGGGGGGCGCGAGCAGTACTTC. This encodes CASSLSGGREQYF.

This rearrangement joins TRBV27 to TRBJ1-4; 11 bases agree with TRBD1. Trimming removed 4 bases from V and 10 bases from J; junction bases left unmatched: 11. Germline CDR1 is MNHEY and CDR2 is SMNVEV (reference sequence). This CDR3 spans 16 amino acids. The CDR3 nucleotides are TGTGCCAGCAGTTATTCTACTACCGGGACAGGGGGAAAACTGTTTTTT. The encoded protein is CASSYSTTGTGGKLFF. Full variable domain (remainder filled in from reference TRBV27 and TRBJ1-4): EAQVTQNPRYLITVTGKKLTVTCSQNMNHEYMSWYRQDPGLGLRQIYYSMNVEVTDKGDVPEGYKVSRKEKRNFPLILESPSPNQTSLYFCASSYSTTGTGGKLFFGSGTQLSVL.

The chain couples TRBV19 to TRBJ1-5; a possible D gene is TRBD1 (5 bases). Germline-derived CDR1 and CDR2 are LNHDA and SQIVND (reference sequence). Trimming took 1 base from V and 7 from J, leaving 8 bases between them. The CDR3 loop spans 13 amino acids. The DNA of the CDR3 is TGTGCCAGTAGTATAGGGGAGGGGCAGCCCCAGCATTTT. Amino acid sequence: CASSIGEGQPQHF. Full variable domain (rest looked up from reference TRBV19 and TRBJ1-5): DGGITQSPKYLFRKEGQNVTLSCEQNLNHDAMYWYRQDPGQGLRLIYYSQIVNDFQKGDIAEGYSVSREKKESFPLTVTSAQKNPTAFYLCASSIGEGQPQHFGDGTRLSIL.

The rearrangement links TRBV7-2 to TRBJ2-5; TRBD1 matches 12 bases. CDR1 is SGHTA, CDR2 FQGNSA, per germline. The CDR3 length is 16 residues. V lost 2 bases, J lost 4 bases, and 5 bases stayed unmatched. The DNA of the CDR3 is TGTGCCAGCAGCTTAAAGGGACAGGGGGCTCGAGAGACCCAGTACTTC. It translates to CASSLKGQGARETQYF.

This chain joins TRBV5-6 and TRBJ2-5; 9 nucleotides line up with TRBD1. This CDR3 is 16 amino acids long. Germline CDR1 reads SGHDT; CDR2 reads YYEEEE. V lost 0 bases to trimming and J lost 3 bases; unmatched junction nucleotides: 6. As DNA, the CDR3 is TGTGCCAGCAGCTTGGCTGGACAGGGGATCGAAGAGACCCAGTACTTC. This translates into CASSLAGQGIEETQYF. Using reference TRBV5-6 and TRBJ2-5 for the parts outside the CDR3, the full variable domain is DAGVTQSPTHLIKTRGQQVTLRCSPKSGHDTVSWYQQALGQGPQFIFQYYEEEERQRGNFPDRFSGHQFPNYSSELNVNALLLGDSALYLCASSLAGQGIEETQYFGPGTRLLVL.

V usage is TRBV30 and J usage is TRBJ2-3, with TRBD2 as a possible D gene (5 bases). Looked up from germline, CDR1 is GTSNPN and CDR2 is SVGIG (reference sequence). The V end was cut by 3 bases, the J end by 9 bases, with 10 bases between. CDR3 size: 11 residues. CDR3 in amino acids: CAWRWEYTQYF. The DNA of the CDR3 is TGTGCCTGGAGATGGGAGTACACGCAGTATTTT.

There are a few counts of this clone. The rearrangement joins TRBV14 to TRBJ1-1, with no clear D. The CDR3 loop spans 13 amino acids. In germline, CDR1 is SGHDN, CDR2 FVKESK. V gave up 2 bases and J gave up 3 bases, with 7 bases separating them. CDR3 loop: CASSQHMYTEAFF. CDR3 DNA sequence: TGTGCCAGCAGCCAACACATGTACACTGAAGCTTTCTTT. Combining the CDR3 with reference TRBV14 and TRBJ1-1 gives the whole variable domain EAGVTQFPSHSVIEKGQTVTLRCDPISGHDNLYWYRRVMGKEIKFLLHFVKESKQDESGMPNNRFLAERTGGTYSTLKVQPAELEDSGVYFCASSQHMYTEAFFGQGTRLTVV.

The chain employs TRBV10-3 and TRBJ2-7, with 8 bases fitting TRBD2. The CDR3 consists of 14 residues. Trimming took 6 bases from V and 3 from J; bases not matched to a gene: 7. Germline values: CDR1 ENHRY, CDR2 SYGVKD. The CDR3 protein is CAISRLANDYEQYF. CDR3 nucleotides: TGTGCCATCAGCCGACTAGCGAATGACTACGAGCAGTACTTC.

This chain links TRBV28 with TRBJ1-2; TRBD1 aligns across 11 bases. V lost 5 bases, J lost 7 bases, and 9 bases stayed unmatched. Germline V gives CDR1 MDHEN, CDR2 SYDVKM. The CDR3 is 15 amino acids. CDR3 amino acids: CASSPRDRGRSGYTF. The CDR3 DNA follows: TGTGCCAGCAGTCCGCGGGACAGGGGGAGGTCTGGCTACACCTTC.

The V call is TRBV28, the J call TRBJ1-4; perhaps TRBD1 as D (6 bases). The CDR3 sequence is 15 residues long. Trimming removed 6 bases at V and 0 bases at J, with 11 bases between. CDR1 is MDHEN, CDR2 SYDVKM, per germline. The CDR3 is CASSFEGATNEKLFF. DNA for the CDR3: TGTGCCAGCAGCTTCGAGGGGGCAACTAATGAAAAACTGTTTTTT. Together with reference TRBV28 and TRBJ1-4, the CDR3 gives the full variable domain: DVKVTQSSRYLVKRTGEKVFLECVQDMDHENMFWYRQDPGLGLRLIYFSYDVKMKEKGDIPEGYSVSREKKERFSLILESASTNQTSMYLCASSFEGATNEKLFFGSGTQLSVL.

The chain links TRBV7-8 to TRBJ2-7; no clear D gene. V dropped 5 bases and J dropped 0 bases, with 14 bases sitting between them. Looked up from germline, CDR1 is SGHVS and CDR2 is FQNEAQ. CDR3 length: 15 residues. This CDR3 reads CASSLPRPSSYEQYF. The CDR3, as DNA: TGTGCCAGCAGCCTTCCGAGGCCCAGCTCCTACGAGCAGTACTTC.

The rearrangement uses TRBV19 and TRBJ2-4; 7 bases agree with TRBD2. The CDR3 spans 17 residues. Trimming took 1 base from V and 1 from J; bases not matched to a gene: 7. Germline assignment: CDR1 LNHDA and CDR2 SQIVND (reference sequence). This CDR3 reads CASSIGRFGGAKNIQYF. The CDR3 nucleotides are TGTGCCAGTAGTATAGGAAGGTTCGGGGGGGCCAAAAACATTCAGTACTTC.

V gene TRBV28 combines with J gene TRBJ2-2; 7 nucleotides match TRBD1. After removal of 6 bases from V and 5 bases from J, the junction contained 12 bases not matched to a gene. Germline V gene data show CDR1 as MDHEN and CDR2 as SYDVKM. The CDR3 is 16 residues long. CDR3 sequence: CASRALGGARTGELFF. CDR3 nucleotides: TGTGCCAGCAGAGCTCTAGGGGGCGCCAGGACCGGGGAGCTGTTTTTT.

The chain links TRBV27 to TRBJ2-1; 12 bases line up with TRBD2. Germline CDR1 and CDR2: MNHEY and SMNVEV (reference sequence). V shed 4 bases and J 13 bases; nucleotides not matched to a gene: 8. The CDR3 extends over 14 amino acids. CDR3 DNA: TGTGCCAGCAGTTCAGGACTAGCGGGGCCGAGTCAGTTCTTC. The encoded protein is CASSSGLAGPSQFF.

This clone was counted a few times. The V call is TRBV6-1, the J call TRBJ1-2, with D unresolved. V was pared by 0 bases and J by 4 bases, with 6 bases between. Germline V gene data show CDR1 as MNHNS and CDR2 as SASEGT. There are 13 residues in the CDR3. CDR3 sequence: CASSEARSYGYTF. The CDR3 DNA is TGTGCCAGCAGTGAAGCGAGGAGCTATGGCTACACCTTC.

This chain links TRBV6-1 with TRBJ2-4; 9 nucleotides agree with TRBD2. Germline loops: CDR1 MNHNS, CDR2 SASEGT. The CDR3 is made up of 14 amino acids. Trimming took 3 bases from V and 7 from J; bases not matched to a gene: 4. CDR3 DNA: TGTGCCAGCAGTGAGCGGGGGGGCCTGAACATTCAGTACTTC. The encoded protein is CASSERGGLNIQYF.

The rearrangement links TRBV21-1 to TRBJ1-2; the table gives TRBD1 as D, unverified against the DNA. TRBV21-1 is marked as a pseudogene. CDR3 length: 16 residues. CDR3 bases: TGTGCCAGCAGCAAAGCACAGGACAGCTTTAACTATGGCTACACCTTC. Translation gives CASSKAQDSFNYGYTF.